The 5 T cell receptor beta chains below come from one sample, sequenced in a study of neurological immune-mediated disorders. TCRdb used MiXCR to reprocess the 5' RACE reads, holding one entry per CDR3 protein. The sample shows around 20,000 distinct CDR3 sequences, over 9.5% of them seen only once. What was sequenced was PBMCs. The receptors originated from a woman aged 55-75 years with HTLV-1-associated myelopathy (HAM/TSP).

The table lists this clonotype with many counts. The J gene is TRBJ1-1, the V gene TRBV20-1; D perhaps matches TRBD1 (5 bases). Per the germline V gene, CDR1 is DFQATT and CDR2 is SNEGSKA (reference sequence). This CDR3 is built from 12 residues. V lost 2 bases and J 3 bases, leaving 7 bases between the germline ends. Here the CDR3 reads CSARQGDTEAFF. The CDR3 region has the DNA TGCAGTGCTAGACAGGGTGACACTGAAGCTTTCTTT.

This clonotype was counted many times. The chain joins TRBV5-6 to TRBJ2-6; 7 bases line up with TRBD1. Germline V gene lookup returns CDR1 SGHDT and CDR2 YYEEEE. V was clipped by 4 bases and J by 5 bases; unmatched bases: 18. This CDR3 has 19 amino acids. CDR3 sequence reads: CASSPTPGQTDGRANVLTF. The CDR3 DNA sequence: TGTGCCAGCAGCCCCACCCCGGGACAGACAGATGGCCGGGCCAACGTCCTGACTTTC.

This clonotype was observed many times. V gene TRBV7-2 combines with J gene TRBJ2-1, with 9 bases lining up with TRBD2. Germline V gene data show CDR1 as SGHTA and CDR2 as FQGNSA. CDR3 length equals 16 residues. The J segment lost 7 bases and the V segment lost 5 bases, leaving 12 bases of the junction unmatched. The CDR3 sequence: CASSLDLAGGWNEQFF. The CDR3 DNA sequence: TGTGCCAGCAGCCTCGACCTCGCGGGGGGGTGGAATGAGCAGTTCTTC.

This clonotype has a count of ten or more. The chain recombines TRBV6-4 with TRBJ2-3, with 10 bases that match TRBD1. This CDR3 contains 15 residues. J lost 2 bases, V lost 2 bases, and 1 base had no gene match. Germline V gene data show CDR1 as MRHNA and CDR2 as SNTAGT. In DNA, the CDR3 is TGTGCCAGCAGTGACGGGACAGGGGCCACAGATACGCAGTATTTT. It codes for CASSDGTGATDTQYF.

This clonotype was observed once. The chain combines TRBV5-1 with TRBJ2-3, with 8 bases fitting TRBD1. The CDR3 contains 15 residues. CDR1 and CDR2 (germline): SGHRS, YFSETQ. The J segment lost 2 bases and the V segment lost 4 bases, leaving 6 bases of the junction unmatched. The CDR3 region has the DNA TGCGCCAGCAGCAGGGGACAGGCCCCCACAGATACGCAGTATTTT. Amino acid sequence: CASSRGQAPTDTQYF.